The present entry profiles one T cell receptor (beta chain) with its context. Its antigen is undetermined. Germline V gene lookup returns CDR1 LNHNV and CDR2 YYDKDF (reference sequence). This CDR3 is 15 amino acids long. The V and J ends lost 9 bases and 7 bases, in that order; junction bases with no gene match: 15. TCRdb ran MiXCR on the RT-PCR reads and lists one entry per CDR3 protein. The sample holds a few hundred thousand distinct CDR3 sequences, less than 7.5% seen once. This record belongs to a study of response to subunit inactivated influenza vaccine. The study's findings and limits: The authors proposed limited new T cell recruitment per seasonal influenza vaccination.

This chain connects TRBV15 to TRBJ2-1; 7 bases match TRBD2. The receptor's source is a man in his fifties or sixties who received an inactivated influenza vaccine. Sequences were derived from PBMCs from blood, sampled around 25 months after vaccination. Here the CDR3 DNA reads TGTGCCACAAGAGCTCTTGCGGGAGAGTGGAATGAGCAGTTCTTC. Translation gives CATRALAGEWNEQFF.